This TCR beta chain stems from a study of T cells after yellow fever vaccination. Background on the study: SMART-Seq v4 Ultra Low Input prepared the low-cell-number fractions. Whole-study results and caveats: Booster samples showed a return of most primary-vaccination clones (about 97% CD4, approximately 88% CD8).

The V gene lost 0 bases and the J gene lost 0 bases, with 12 bases spanning the gap. This CDR3 comprises 17 residues. Germline CDR1 and CDR2: MRHNA and SNTAGT. MiXCR was run by TCRdb on the 5' RACE reads, yielding one entry per CDR3 protein. In the table there are 450,000 to 600,000 distinct CDR3 sequences, roughly a sixth of which are singletons. This clonotype was observed a handful of times. Antigen: not known. The material was PBMCs, obtained around 5 days after the first yellow fever vaccination. This clonotype was sampled from a man between 18 and 29 years old who received the YFV17D yellow fever vaccine. The genes are TRBV6-4 and TRBJ1-5, with D perhaps TRBD1 (5 bases). This chain's CDR3 is CASSDSAGPGSNQPQHF. The CDR3 nucleotides read TGTGCCAGCAGTGACTCGGCAGGGCCGGGTAGCAATCAGCCCCAGCATTTT.